This TCR beta chain was retrieved from a study of technical replicates of blood from a handful of donors. Assay: immunoSEQ multiplex PCR; the TCRdb copy retains only in-frame clones and omits some. The sample lists some 87,000 clones, 93% occurring once. The V gene lost 10 bases and the J gene lost 7 bases, with 8 bases spanning the gap. Germline lookup yields CDR1 SNHLY and CDR2 FYNNEI. This CDR3 has 10 amino acids. The V and J genes are TRBV2 and TRBJ2-1; D remains ambiguous. Sequencing was carried out using T cells isolated from PBMCs. The TCR originated in a human donor in good health. In DNA form, the CDR3 reads TGTGCCATCACCAGGAATGAGCAGTTCTTC. Translated, it gives CAITRNEQFF.